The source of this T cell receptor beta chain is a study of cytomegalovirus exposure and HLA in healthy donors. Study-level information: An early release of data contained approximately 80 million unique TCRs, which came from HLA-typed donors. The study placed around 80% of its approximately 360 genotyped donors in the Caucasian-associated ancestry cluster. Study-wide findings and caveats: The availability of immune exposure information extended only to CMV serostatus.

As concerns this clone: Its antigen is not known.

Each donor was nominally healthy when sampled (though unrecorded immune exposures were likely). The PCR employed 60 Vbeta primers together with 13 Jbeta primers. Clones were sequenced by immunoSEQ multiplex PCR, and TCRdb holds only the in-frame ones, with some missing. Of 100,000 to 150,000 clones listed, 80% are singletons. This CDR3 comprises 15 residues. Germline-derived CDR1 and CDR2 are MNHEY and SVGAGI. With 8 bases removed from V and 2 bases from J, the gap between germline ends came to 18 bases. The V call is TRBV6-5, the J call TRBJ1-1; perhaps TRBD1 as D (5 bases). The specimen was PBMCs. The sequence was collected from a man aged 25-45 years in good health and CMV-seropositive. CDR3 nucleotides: TGTGCCAGCTCAAATGGGGGACTTTACAACACTGAAGCTTTCTTT. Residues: CASSNGGLYNTEAFF.